The 20 T cell receptor beta chains below all came from one sample that was sequenced in a study of response to subunit inactivated influenza vaccine. TCRdb reanalysed the RT-PCR reads using MiXCR and keeps one entry per CDR3 protein. Seen here are just over 300,000 distinct CDR3 sequences, about 20% observed once, and the top ten hold under 13%. The sample consisted of PBMCs from blood, taken 21 months after vaccination. The receptors shown here come from a man in his fifties or sixties who received an inactivated influenza vaccine.

This clonotype was seen a handful of times. The chain is built from TRBV29-1 and TRBJ2-5; TRBD2 might be the D (6 bases). Germline V gene lookup returns CDR1 SQVTM and CDR2 ANQGSEA. Trimming cost V 7 bases and J 4 bases, with 16 bases left between them. The CDR3 spans 13 residues. This CDR3 reads CSARRGHSETQYF. In DNA, the CDR3 is TGCAGCGCCAGGAGGGGCCATTCAGAGACCCAGTACTTC.

The chain couples TRBV5-1 to TRBJ2-2, with TRBD2 matching 12 bases. Per the germline V gene, CDR1 is SGHRS and CDR2 is YFSETQ. J gave up 5 bases and V 0 bases, and 5 bases lay outside the gene matches. CDR3 length: 17 amino acids. This chain's CDR3 is CASSLGLAGVGTGELFF. The CDR3 nucleotides read TGCGCCAGCAGCTTGGGACTAGCGGGAGTTGGAACCGGGGAGCTGTTTTTT.

This clonotype was seen at least ten times. The DNA of the CDR3 is TGTGCCTCCAGTGACCGCTATGGCTACACCTTC. Translated: CASSDRYGYTF. The V call is TRBV2, the J call TRBJ1-2, with unresolved D. CDR3 length equals 11 residues. Trimming cost V 11 bases and J 4 bases, with 11 bases left between them. Germline V CDR1 and CDR2: SNHLY, FYNNEI.

In its sample, this clonotype was seen a few times. This chain links TRBV9 with TRBJ2-1; D is undetermined. CDR1 is SGDLS and CDR2 is YYNGEE in the germline V gene. Trimming took 0 bases from V and 4 from J, leaving 5 bases between them. The CDR3 extends over 13 amino acids. Here the CDR3 reads CASSVGTYNEQFF. CDR3 sequence (DNA): TGTGCCAGCAGCGTAGGGACGTACAATGAGCAGTTCTTC.

This sequence joins TRBV29-1 and TRBJ1-2; the D is unclear. Per germline, CDR1 SQVTM and CDR2 ANQGSEA. With 4 bases removed from V and 4 bases from J, the gap between germline ends came to 13 bases. This CDR3 is 13 amino acids long. The CDR3 loop reads CSVAEGGGYGYTF. CDR3 in DNA: TGCAGCGTTGCGGAGGGCGGTGGCTATGGCTACACCTTC.

This chain uses TRBV7-8 with TRBJ2-1; D is ambiguous. Trimming removed 7 bases from V and 2 bases from J, with 12 bases in between. Germline loops: CDR1 SGHVS, CDR2 FQNEAQ. This CDR3 is 14 amino acids long. CDR3 nucleotides: TGTGCCAGCAATGCTTTTGGAGCCTACAATGAGCAGTTCTTC. Protein: CASNAFGAYNEQFF.

This clonotype came up many times. The J gene is TRBJ1-1, the V gene TRBV20-1, with D perhaps TRBD1 (5 bases). The germline CDR1 and CDR2 sequences are DFQATT and SNEGSKA (reference sequence). Trimming left V 0 bases short and J 1 base short, with 9 bases between. The length of the CDR3 is 14 residues. The CDR3 reads CSAREGTANTEAFF. The CDR3 bases are TGCAGTGCTAGAGAGGGGACGGCGAACACTGAAGCTTTCTTT.

This chain connects TRBV3-1 to TRBJ2-5; D remains ambiguous. The CDR3 extends over 15 amino acids. CDR1 is LGHDT and CDR2 is YNNKEL in the germline V gene (reference sequence). V gave up 4 bases and J gave up 3 bases, with 15 bases separating them. The CDR3 loop is CASSLTGRLKETQYF. The CDR3, as DNA: TGTGCCAGCAGCCTAACTGGGCGGTTAAAAGAGACCCAGTACTTC.

The table lists this clonotype with a few counts. V usage is TRBV15 and J usage is TRBJ2-7, with 9 bases aligning to TRBD2. The CDR3 contains 15 residues. The germline CDR1 and CDR2 sequences are LNHNV and YYDKDF (reference sequence). Unmatched junction bases numbered 5, after V lost 1 base and J lost 4 bases. CDR3 nucleotide sequence: TGTGCCACCAGCAGAGTAGCGGGAGCCACATACGAGCAGTACTTC. Protein sequence: CATSRVAGATYEQYF.

In its sample, this clonotype was seen a few times. This sequence joins TRBV5-5 and TRBJ1-1; no firm D call. This CDR3 is built from 14 residues. The V end was cut by 0 bases, the J end by 4 bases, with 10 bases between. Germline CDR1 is SGHKS and CDR2 is YYEKEE (reference sequence). Written as DNA, the CDR3 is TGTGCCAGCAGCTTGGTTTGGAAGGGCACTGAAGCTTTCTTT. Its translation is CASSLVWKGTEAFF.

This clonotype showed up just a few times. The V and J genes are TRBV9 and TRBJ2-3, with 7 bases fitting TRBD2. The CDR3 runs to 14 residues. The ends lost 2 bases at V and 4 bases at J; junction bases unmatched: 4. Germline-derived CDR1 and CDR2 are SGDLS and YYNGEE. The CDR3 region is CASSVGGVADTQYF. Here the CDR3 DNA reads TGTGCCAGCAGCGTGGGAGGGGTCGCAGATACGCAGTATTTT.

This clonotype was recorded a few times. The chain joins TRBV9 to TRBJ1-4; D is perhaps TRBD1 (6 bases). The CDR3 is made up of 15 amino acids. Germline V gene data show CDR1 as SGDLS and CDR2 as YYNGEE. The ends were cut back, 0 bases at V and 3 bases at J, with 9 bases in the middle. DNA of the CDR3: TGTGCCAGCAGCGTAGAAGGACAGCCTAATGAAAAACTGTTTTTT. Translating it yields CASSVEGQPNEKLFF.

This clonotype was seen more than once but under ten times. This sequence joins TRBV10-2 and TRBJ2-1; tentatively, D is TRBD2 (5 bases). V was cut by 1 base and J by 7 bases, with 14 bases left in between. Germline CDR1 is WSHSY and CDR2 is SAAADI. The CDR3 has 15 amino acids. Written as DNA, the CDR3 is TGCGCCAGCAGTGAGTACGGGATTGGCGGGAATGAGCAGTTCTTC. Its protein product is CASSEYGIGGNEQFF.

The rearrangement links TRBV18 to TRBJ1-5; tentative D call: TRBD1 (6 bases). CDR1 is KGHSH, CDR2 LQKENI, per germline. The germline V and J ends were trimmed by 3 bases and 1 base, with 10 bases remaining between them. The CDR3 is made up of 15 amino acids. The CDR3 here is CASSPAGGSNQPQHF. In DNA, the CDR3 is TGTGCCAGCTCACCCGCGGGGGGCAGCAATCAGCCCCAGCATTTT.

This clonotype has just a few counts. The V call is TRBV20-1, the J call TRBJ1-6; no definite D call. This CDR3 is built from 16 residues. CDR1 DFQATT and CDR2 SNEGSKA come from the germline V gene (reference sequence). The ends were cut back, 5 bases at V and 0 bases at J, with 14 bases in the middle. Here the CDR3 reads CSARGGTSSYNSPLHF. CDR3 bases: TGCAGTGCTCGGGGTGGCACGAGCTCCTATAATTCACCCCTCCACTTT.

This clonotype was seen repeatedly, ten times or more. This chain connects TRBV6-1 to TRBJ1-2; no clear D. Trimming took 2 bases from V and 7 from J, leaving 14 bases between them. The CDR3 has 14 amino acids. The germline V gene encodes CDR1 MNHNS and CDR2 SASEGT. CDR3 protein: CASSELPEKLGYTF. The CDR3 region has the DNA TGTGCCAGCAGTGAATTGCCCGAGAAACTTGGCTACACCTTC.

A few counts support this clonotype. This rearrangement joins TRBV20-1 to TRBJ1-2; a possible D gene is TRBD1 (5 bases). Per the germline V gene, CDR1 is DFQATT and CDR2 is SNEGSKA (reference sequence). V lost 6 bases and J lost 10, with 21 bases in between. The CDR3 is 13 residues long. This CDR3 reads CSAPGRPTGDYTF. The CDR3 DNA reads as TGCAGTGCCCCGGGACGGCCGACTGGGGACTACACCTTC.

This chain connects TRBV4-3 to TRBJ2-3; possibly TRBD1 or TRBD2 for D (5 bases each). Per the germline V gene, CDR1 is LGHNA and CDR2 is YSLEER. V was shortened by 0 bases and J by 4 bases, with 20 bases between the two germline ends. The CDR3 is made up of 18 amino acids. CDR3 nucleotides: TGCGCCAGCAGCCAAGAAGGATCAGGTCCGGGGCGGGCAGATACGCAGTATTTT. Its translation is CASSQEGSGPGRADTQYF.

The chain is built from TRBV5-1 and TRBJ2-7; D is perhaps TRBD2 (5 bases). V was clipped by 2 bases and J by 5 bases, with 14 bases between them. The CDR3 runs to 14 residues. Germline assignment: CDR1 SGHRS and CDR2 YFSETQ. The CDR3 DNA reads TGCGCCAGCAGCTTAGATGACTATTGGGACGAGCAGTACTTC. This translates into CASSLDDYWDEQYF. The full variable domain, completed using reference TRBV5-1 and TRBJ2-7, is KAGVTQTPRYLIKTRGQQVTLSCSPISGHRSVSWYQQTPGQGLQFLFEYFSETQRNKGNFPGRFSGRQFSNSRSEMNVSTLELGDSALYLCASSLDDYWDEQYFGPGTRLTVT.

The V and J genes are TRBV28 and TRBJ1-3; the match to TRBD1 covers 7 bases. V was pared by 8 bases and J by 0 bases, with 4 bases of the junction left unmatched. Per the germline V gene, CDR1 is MDHEN and CDR2 is SYDVKM. This CDR3 has 14 residues. CDR3 amino acids: CASGGQRSGNTIYF. CDR3 in DNA: TGTGCCAGCGGGGGACAGCGCTCTGGAAACACCATATATTTT.